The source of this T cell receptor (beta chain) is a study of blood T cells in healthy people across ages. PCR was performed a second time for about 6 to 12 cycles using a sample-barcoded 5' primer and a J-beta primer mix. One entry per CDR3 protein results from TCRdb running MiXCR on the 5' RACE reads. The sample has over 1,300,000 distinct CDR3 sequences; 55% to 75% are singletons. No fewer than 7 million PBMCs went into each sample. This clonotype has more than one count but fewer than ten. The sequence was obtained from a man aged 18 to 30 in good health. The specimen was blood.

This chain's CDR3 is CASSLVWREKLFF. The CDR3, as DNA: TGCGCCAGCAGCTTGGTATGGAGGGAAAAACTGTTTTTT. This sequence joins TRBV5-1 and TRBJ1-4; D unresolved. V was clipped by 0 bases and J by 8 bases, with 8 bases between them. The CDR3 sequence is 13 residues long. Germline values: CDR1 SGHRS, CDR2 YFSETQ.